These T cell receptor beta chains were read from a single sample in a study of OX40 agonist ivuxolimab in advanced cancers. Clones were read by immunoSEQ multiplex PCR, and TCRdb kept only the in-frame ones, dropping some. The sample holds around 66,000 clones, about four fifths seen once. Source: CD4+ or CD8+ T cells sorted from blood, taken in a trial of the OX40 agonist ivuxolimab. All receptors come from an adult with an advanced solid tumor such as melanoma, head and neck, liver or kidney cancer. The CDR3 runs from the conserved cysteine through the conserved F or W. D genes are given only for firm matches. Clone sizes are given selectively: once, few, many, or a class where the clone is expanded.

clone_size j_call d_call v_call cdr3_aa cdr3_nt
once TRBJ2-7 . TRBV27 CASTGLDGTYEQYF TGTGCCAGCACTGGTTTGGACGGAACCTACGAGCAGTACTTC
. TRBJ2-1 TRBD1 TRBV6-1 CASSEGTGNQFF TGTGCCAGCAGTGAAGGGACAGGAAATCAGTTCTTC
. TRBJ2-7 TRBD1 TRBV27 CASRTTGGSEQYF TGTGCCAGCAGGACGACAGGGGGAAGTGAGCAGTACTTC
few TRBJ1-6 . TRBV28 CASSVAVLGSPLHF TGTGCCAGCAGTGTAGCCGTACTGGGGTCACCCCTCCACTTT
. TRBJ1-2 TRBD1 TRBV19 CASSRDSYGYTF TGTGCCAGTTCCCGGGACAGCTATGGCTACACCTTC
few TRBJ2-1 TRBD1 TRBV29-1 CSVDQTGGGTLNYNEQFF TGCAGCGTTGACCAGACAGGGGGCGGGACGCTAAACTACAATGAGCAGTTCTTC
. TRBJ2-7 . TRBV13 CASSPPDLEMTEQYF TGTGCCAGCAGCCCCCCCGATTTGGAAATGACCGAGCAGTACTTC
once TRBJ2-3 . TRBV6-1 CASREPDTQYF TGTGCCAGCAGGGAGCCAGATACGCAGTATTTT
. TRBJ2-7 TRBD1 TRBV6-5 CASRRRQGSYEQYF TGTGCCAGCAGGAGGAGACAGGGTTCCTACGAGCAGTACTTC
. TRBJ2-2 TRBD2 TRBV7-3 CASSLGLAGGHTGELFF TGTGCCAGCAGCTTAGGACTAGCGGGGGGGCACACCGGGGAGCTGTTTTTT
once TRBJ2-4 . TRBV5-6 CASSPGSGKNIQYF TGTGCCAGCAGCCCAGGGAGCGGGAAAAACATTCAGTACTTC
. TRBJ1-2 TRBD1 TRBV27 CASSSGQDYGYTF TGTGCCAGCAGTTCCGGACAGGACTATGGCTACACCTTC
. TRBJ2-7 TRBD2 TRBV9 CASSAGTSQPYEQYF TGTGCCAGCAGCGCAGGGACTAGCCAACCCTACGAGCAGTACTTC
. TRBJ1-1 . TRBV28 CATHSHMNTEAFF TGTGCCACACACAGTCACATGAACACTGAAGCTTTCTTT
. TRBJ2-7 TRBD1 TRBV4-3 CASSQDRQGALREQYF TGCGCCAGCAGCCAAGATCGTCAGGGGGCTTTGCGGGAGCAGTACTTC
. TRBJ2-7 . TRBV19 CASSIDQGGPYEQYF TGTGCCAGTAGTATAGATCAGGGCGGACCCTACGAGCAGTACTTC
. TRBJ2-7 . TRBV19 CASSMSAGESNEQYF TGTGCCAGTAGTATGTCGGCAGGGGAATCCAACGAGCAGTACTTC
. TRBJ2-4 . TRBV5-1 CASSLAGEDIQYF TGCGCCAGCAGCTTGGCGGGGGAGGACATTCAGTACTTC
. TRBJ1-5 . TRBV2 CASSETLQNQPQHF TGTGCCAGCAGTGAGACATTGCAAAATCAGCCCCAGCATTTT
. TRBJ2-5 . TRBV7-6 CASSLVETQYF TGTGCCAGCAGCTTAGTCGAGACCCAGTACTTC
. TRBJ2-5 TRBD1 TRBV27 CASSRTGGETQYF TGTGCCAGCAGCAGGACAGGGGGCGAGACCCAGTACTTC
. TRBJ2-7 . TRBV28 CASSPPRARTYEQYF TGTGCCAGCAGCCCCCCGCGGGCCAGAACCTACGAGCAGTACTTC
. TRBJ1-3 . TRBV14 CASSELRGLSGNTIYF TGTGCCAGCAGCGAACTCCGGGGTTTGTCTGGAAACACCATATATTTT
. TRBJ2-1 . TRBV5-6 CASSLRGTNTRNEQFF TGTGCCAGCAGCCTGAGGGGGACTAATACTCGAAATGAGCAGTTCTTC
. TRBJ1-2 . TRBV6-1 CASSVRTDSNYGYTF TGTGCCAGCAGTGTAAGGACGGATTCTAACTATGGCTACACCTTC
. TRBJ2-1 TRBD2 TRBV7-3 CASSSPGTIEQFF TGTGCCAGCAGCTCCCCCGGGACTATTGAGCAGTTCTTC
. TRBJ2-3 . TRBV5-1 CASSLTGSSTDTQYF TGCGCCAGCAGCTTGACAGGTTCTAGCACAGATACGCAGTATTTT
medium-sized TRBJ2-2 TRBD2 TRBV4-1 CASSSRTSVTANTGELFF TGCGCCAGCAGCTCCCGGACTAGCGTAACCGCGAACACCGGGGAGCTGTTTTTT
. TRBJ2-5 . TRBV19 CASSTRQRETQYF TGTGCCAGTAGTACCCGACAGAGAGAGACCCAGTACTTC